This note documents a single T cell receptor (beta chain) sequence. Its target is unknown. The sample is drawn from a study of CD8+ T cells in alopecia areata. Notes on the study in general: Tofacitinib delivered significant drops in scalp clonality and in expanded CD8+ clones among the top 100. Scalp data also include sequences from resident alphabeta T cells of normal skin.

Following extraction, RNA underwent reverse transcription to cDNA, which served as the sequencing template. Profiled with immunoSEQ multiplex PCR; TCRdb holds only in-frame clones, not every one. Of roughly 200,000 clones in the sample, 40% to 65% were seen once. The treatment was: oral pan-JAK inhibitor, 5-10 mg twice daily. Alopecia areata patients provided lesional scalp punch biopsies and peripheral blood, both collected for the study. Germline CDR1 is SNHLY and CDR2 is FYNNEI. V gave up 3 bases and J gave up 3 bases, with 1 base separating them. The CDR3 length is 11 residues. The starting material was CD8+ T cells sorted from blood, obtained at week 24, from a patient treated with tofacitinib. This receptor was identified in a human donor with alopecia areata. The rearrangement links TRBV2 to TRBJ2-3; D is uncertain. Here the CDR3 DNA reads TGTGCCAGCAGTGATACAGATACGCAGTATTTT. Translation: CASSDTDTQYF.